One and the same sample provided the 13 T cell receptor beta chains below, sequenced in a study of vaccination and CD4 T cells after COVID-19. Scientists ran DNA taken from cultured CD4+ T cells through the Oncomine TCR Beta short-read assay for sequencing. Using its own MiXCR run on the PCR reads, TCRdb lists one record per CDR3 protein. The sample holds 15,000 to 20,000 distinct CDR3 sequences; about 40% are singletons and the top ten take 8.4%. Noted treatment: roughly 11-day PBMC culture with coronavirus spike peptide pools or control peptides (ViraFEST assay). The antigens of these receptors remain unknown. The specimen was CD4+ T cells from blood, cultured in vitro. These receptors all stem from a human donor who had recovered from COVID-19.

By sample share, this clonotype is medium-sized. The rearrangement joins TRBV20-1 to TRBJ1-2, with 8 nucleotides matching TRBD1. After removal of 7 bases from V and 0 bases from J, the junction contained 1 base not matched to a gene. The CDR3 length is 12 residues. Germline V gene sequence: CDR1 DFQATT, CDR2 SNEGSKA (reference sequence). The CDR3 DNA reads as TGCAGTGGGGACAGGACTAACTATGGCTACACCTTC. It translates to CSGDRTNYGYTF.

The chain uses TRBV6-1 and TRBJ2-5; TRBD2 aligns across 9 bases. J lost 2 bases, V lost 6 bases, and 7 bases had no gene match. The CDR3 loop spans 15 amino acids. Germline CDR1 reads MNHNS; CDR2 reads SASEGT. The CDR3 sequence is CASRRASGVQETQYF. The CDR3 DNA is TGTGCCAGCAGGAGGGCTAGCGGGGTGCAAGAGACCCAGTACTTC.

This clonotype has only a few counts. This chain connects TRBV25-1 to TRBJ1-5; TRBD1 agrees at 9 bases. The V and J ends lost 7 bases and 2 bases, in that order; junction bases with no gene match: 6. The CDR3 runs 15 residues. Germline CDR1 MGHDK, CDR2 SYGVNS. Here the CDR3 reads CASTPQGAGNQPQHF. The CDR3 coding sequence is TGTGCCAGCACCCCACAGGGGGCGGGCAATCAGCCCCAGCATTTT.

The chain uses TRBV11-3 and TRBJ2-5; D unclear. Germline-derived CDR1 and CDR2 are SGHNT and YENEEA. This CDR3 contains 11 residues. The V end lost 4 bases, the J end lost 6 bases, and 6 bases lay between the germline ends. The CDR3 sequence: CASSSGQTQYF. The CDR3 region has the DNA TGTGCCAGCAGCTCCGGACAGACCCAGTACTTC. The variable domain in full, with the rest retrieved from reference TRBV11-3 and TRBJ2-5, is EAGVVQSPRYKIIEKKQPVAFWCNPISGHNTLYWYLQNLGQGPELLIRYENEEAVDDSQLPKDRFSAERLKGVDSTLKIQPAELGDSAVYLCASSSGQTQYFGPGTRLLVL.

The rearrangement uses TRBV25-1 and TRBJ2-3, with 10 bases aligning to TRBD1. After removal of 8 bases from V and 1 base from J, the junction contained 9 bases not matched to a gene. Per the germline V gene, CDR1 is MGHDK and CDR2 is SYGVNS. There are 16 residues in the CDR3. The CDR3: CASAKPGTGGTDTQYF. The CDR3 bases are TGTGCCAGCGCAAAACCCGGGACAGGGGGCACAGATACGCAGTATTTT.

The rearrangement links TRBV19 to TRBJ2-5, with 7 nucleotides matching TRBD2. Per germline, CDR1 LNHDA and CDR2 SQIVND (reference sequence). With V trimmed by 6 bases and J by 4 bases, 5 bases remained unmatched. This CDR3 is 13 amino acids long. CDR3 coding DNA: TGTGCCAGTAGGGGGGGGTACCGAGAGACCCAGTACTTC. It codes for CASRGGYRETQYF. Complete variable domain (other parts from reference TRBV19 and TRBJ2-5): DGGITQSPKYLFRKEGQNVTLSCEQNLNHDAMYWYRQDPGQGLRLIYYSQIVNDFQKGDIAEGYSVSREKKESFPLTVTSAQKNPTAFYLCASRGGYRETQYFGPGTRLLVL.

This clonotype came up a few times. V and J are TRBV27 and TRBJ1-1; D may be TRBD1 (6 bases). V lost 6 bases and J lost 8, with 10 bases in between. The CDR3 is 11 residues long. CDR1 is MNHEY and CDR2 is SMNVEV in the germline V gene (reference sequence). The CDR3 sequence is CASRLRGEAFF. In DNA form, the CDR3 reads TGTGCCAGCAGGTTGAGGGGGGAAGCTTTCTTT.

The rearrangement uses TRBV28 and TRBJ2-1; 16 bases map to TRBD2. J was trimmed by 3 bases and V by 5 bases; bases with no gene match: 4. The CDR3 extends over 17 amino acids. Germline loops: CDR1 MDHEN, CDR2 SYDVKM. The CDR3 loop reads CASSLGLAGGFYNEQFF. The CDR3 bases are TGTGCCAGCAGTCTGGGACTAGCGGGAGGGTTCTACAATGAGCAGTTCTTC.

The chain employs TRBV20-1 and TRBJ2-3; D may match TRBD1 or TRBD2 (5 bases each). Germline values: CDR1 DFQATT, CDR2 SNEGSKA (reference sequence). V lost 3 bases to trimming and J lost 0 bases, with 19 bases between them. The CDR3 totals 17 residues. CDR3 loop: CSASRWGPPSSTDTQYF. CDR3 DNA sequence: TGCAGTGCTAGTAGGTGGGGACCCCCTTCGAGCACAGATACGCAGTATTTT.

J is TRBJ1-2 and V is TRBV7-9, with 7 bases lining up with TRBD1. J was trimmed by 4 bases and V by 5 bases; bases with no gene match: 4. Germline-derived CDR1 and CDR2 are SEHNR and FQNEAQ (reference sequence). This CDR3 has 13 amino acids. CDR3 amino acids: CASSNRGPYGYTF. CDR3 in DNA: TGTGCCAGCAGCAATAGGGGGCCCTATGGCTACACCTTC.

The chain combines TRBV5-1 with TRBJ2-3; D call uncertain. V lost 0 bases and J 3 bases, leaving 11 bases between the germline ends. There are 15 residues in the CDR3. Per germline, CDR1 SGHRS and CDR2 YFSETQ. In DNA form, the CDR3 reads TGCGCCAGCAGCTTGGCGCCAACAATAACAGATACGCAGTATTTT. Its translation is CASSLAPTITDTQYF.

J is TRBJ2-7 and V is TRBV20-1; the D gene is possibly TRBD1 (6 bases). There are 11 residues in the CDR3. The germline CDR1 and CDR2 sequences are DFQATT and SNEGSKA (reference sequence). V gave up 5 bases and J gave up 8 bases, with 13 bases separating them. The CDR3 sequence is CSAWTQGQQYF. The CDR3 nucleotides are TGCAGTGCTTGGACCCAGGGGCAGCAGTACTTC.

The chain has TRBV7-9 and TRBJ1-5, with D unresolved. This CDR3 spans 14 amino acids. V was clipped by 5 bases and J by 0 bases, with 8 bases between them. Germline V gene lookup returns CDR1 SEHNR and CDR2 FQNEAQ (reference sequence). The CDR3: CASSPGDSNQPQHF. The CDR3 DNA follows: TGTGCCAGCAGCCCCGGGGATAGCAATCAGCCCCAGCATTTT.